This is a list of T cell receptor beta chains from one sample in a study of T cells in Graves' hyperthyroidism and ophthalmopathy. TCRdb recomputed calls from the multiplex PCR reads with MiXCR, one row per CDR3 protein. Among 110,000 to 150,000 distinct CDR3 sequences listed, more than 20% were seen once. Sample: blood. Receptor source: a woman aged 50 to 60 with Graves' hyperthyroidism that later progressed to Graves' ophthalmopathy. CDR3s include the opening cysteine and the closing phenylalanine or tryptophan. Fields, in order: CDR3 DNA, CDR3 protein, J gene, clone size, D gene, V gene. D genes are given only for firm matches. Size is omitted from some rows. Given values are once, few, many or a class for expanded clones.

CDR3nt: TGTGCCAGCAGTTTTAACACCGGGGAGCTGTTTTTT; CDR3aa: CASSFNTGELFF; j_gene: TRBJ2-2; abundance: many; d_gene: -; v_gene: TRBV27
CDR3nt: TGCAGTGCTAGACCTATCACGGGGGGGGAGACCCAGTACTTC; CDR3aa: CSARPITGGETQYF; j_gene: TRBJ2-5; abundance: many; d_gene: TRBD2; v_gene: TRBV20-1
CDR3nt: TGCGCCAGCAGCTTACGACCCCTTGGGGCGGGAGCAGGGCACGAGCAGTACTTC; CDR3aa: CASSLRPLGAGAGHEQYF; j_gene: TRBJ2-7; abundance: few; d_gene: TRBD2; v_gene: TRBV5-1
CDR3nt: TGTGCCAGCAGCGGGGGACTAGCGGGCTACGAGCAGTACTTC; CDR3aa: CASSGGLAGYEQYF; j_gene: TRBJ2-7; abundance: many; d_gene: TRBD2; v_gene: TRBV7-2
CDR3nt: TGTGCCAGCAGCCCCGGCAGAAGTCTAGCCAAAAACATTCAGTACTTC; CDR3aa: CASSPGRSLAKNIQYF; j_gene: TRBJ2-4; abundance: -; d_gene: -; v_gene: TRBV11-2
CDR3nt: TGCGCCAGCAGCTTATGGGGCCCTAAGTCCACTGAAGCTTTCTTT; CDR3aa: CASSLWGPKSTEAFF; j_gene: TRBJ1-1; abundance: many; d_gene: -; v_gene: TRBV5-1
CDR3nt: TGTGCCAGCAGCCGCGTTTTCTTCCCCACCGAGCAGTACTTC; CDR3aa: CASSRVFFPTEQYF; j_gene: TRBJ2-7; abundance: many; d_gene: -; v_gene: TRBV6-1
CDR3nt: TGTGCCAGCAGTGAGGGACTAGCGGGAGGGCAGCAGTACTTC; CDR3aa: CASSEGLAGGQQYF; j_gene: TRBJ2-7; abundance: many; d_gene: TRBD2; v_gene: TRBV12-3/TRBV12-4
CDR3nt: TGTGCCAGCAGCCAAGCCCATAACTACAATGAGCAGTTCTTC; CDR3aa: CASSQAHNYNEQFF; j_gene: TRBJ2-1; abundance: many; d_gene: -; v_gene: TRBV6-1
CDR3nt: TGTGCCAGCAGCTTGGCCGGTCGGGAAACAGGGAAGGCTTTCTTT; CDR3aa: CASSLAGRETGKAFF; j_gene: TRBJ1-1; abundance: -; d_gene: -; v_gene: TRBV5-5
CDR3nt: TGTGCCAGTAGTATACCAGGCCTCCAAGAGACCCAGTACTTC; CDR3aa: CASSIPGLQETQYF; j_gene: TRBJ2-5; abundance: few; d_gene: -; v_gene: TRBV19
CDR3nt: TGTGCCATCAGTGCCGTATTTGCAGATACGCAGTATTTT; CDR3aa: CAISAVFADTQYF; j_gene: TRBJ2-3; abundance: -; d_gene: -; v_gene: TRBV10-3
CDR3nt: TGCGCCAGCAGCCTAGCGGAGGAAAGGGCCGGGGAGCTGTTTTTT; CDR3aa: CASSLAEERAGELFF; j_gene: TRBJ2-2; abundance: many; d_gene: TRBD2; v_gene: TRBV5-1
CDR3nt: TGTGCCAGCTCACCCCTGGCAGCGGGAGTCACCGGGGAGCTGTTTTTT; CDR3aa: CASSPLAAGVTGELFF; j_gene: TRBJ2-2; abundance: few; d_gene: TRBD2; v_gene: TRBV18
CDR3nt: TGCGCCAGCAGCTTGGCCGGGACAGAAGCTTTCTTT; CDR3aa: CASSLAGTEAFF; j_gene: TRBJ1-1; abundance: many; d_gene: -; v_gene: TRBV11-2
CDR3nt: TGTGCCAGCACCGGGACAGCGAACACCGGGGAGCTGTTTTTT; CDR3aa: CASTGTANTGELFF; j_gene: TRBJ2-2; abundance: many; d_gene: TRBD1; v_gene: TRBV28
CDR3nt: TGCAGTGCTAGGACCGGGTACGAGCAGTACTTC; CDR3aa: CSARTGYEQYF; j_gene: TRBJ2-7; abundance: many; d_gene: -; v_gene: TRBV20-1
CDR3nt: TGTGCCAGCAGTTACTCGAGGCAGAGTAATAATTCACCCCTCCACTTT; CDR3aa: CASSYSRQSNNSPLHF; j_gene: TRBJ1-6; abundance: few; d_gene: -; v_gene: TRBV6-6
CDR3nt: TGTGCCAGCAGCTTTACATTCTATGGCTACACCTTC; CDR3aa: CASSFTFYGYTF; j_gene: TRBJ1-2; abundance: -; d_gene: -; v_gene: TRBV5-6
CDR3nt: TGTGCCAGCAGCTTAGCTTTAGCGGGAGCATCCGCAGATACGCAGTATTTT; CDR3aa: CASSLALAGASADTQYF; j_gene: TRBJ2-3; abundance: -; d_gene: TRBD2; v_gene: TRBV7-2
CDR3nt: TGCAGCGTTGACCAGGGTTTAAGCTCCTACGAGCAGTACTTC; CDR3aa: CSVDQGLSSYEQYF; j_gene: TRBJ2-7; abundance: -; d_gene: -; v_gene: TRBV29-1
CDR3nt: TGTGCCAGCAGCTTAGTGCGGGCTGTGGGTGAAGCTTTCTTT; CDR3aa: CASSLVRAVGEAFF; j_gene: TRBJ1-1; abundance: many; d_gene: -; v_gene: TRBV7-2
CDR3nt: TGCAGTGCTCGGGTAGGGGGGAGGGCCCCGCGCACAGATACGCAGTATTTT; CDR3aa: CSARVGGRAPRTDTQYF; j_gene: TRBJ2-3; abundance: many; d_gene: -; v_gene: TRBV20-1
CDR3nt: TGTGCCAGCAGTTTACCCTCGAGGGCGCAGTATTTT; CDR3aa: CASSLPSRAQYF; j_gene: TRBJ2-3; abundance: -; d_gene: -; v_gene: TRBV27
CDR3nt: TGTGCCAGCAGCCAGAGCCCCCTAGCGACTAGCACAGATACGCAGTATTTT; CDR3aa: CASSQSPLATSTDTQYF; j_gene: TRBJ2-3; abundance: -; d_gene: -; v_gene: TRBV5-1
CDR3nt: TGTGCCAGCCTACCTCAGGGTAGGACTGAAGCTTTCTTT; CDR3aa: CASLPQGRTEAFF; j_gene: TRBJ1-1; abundance: once; d_gene: -; v_gene: TRBV2